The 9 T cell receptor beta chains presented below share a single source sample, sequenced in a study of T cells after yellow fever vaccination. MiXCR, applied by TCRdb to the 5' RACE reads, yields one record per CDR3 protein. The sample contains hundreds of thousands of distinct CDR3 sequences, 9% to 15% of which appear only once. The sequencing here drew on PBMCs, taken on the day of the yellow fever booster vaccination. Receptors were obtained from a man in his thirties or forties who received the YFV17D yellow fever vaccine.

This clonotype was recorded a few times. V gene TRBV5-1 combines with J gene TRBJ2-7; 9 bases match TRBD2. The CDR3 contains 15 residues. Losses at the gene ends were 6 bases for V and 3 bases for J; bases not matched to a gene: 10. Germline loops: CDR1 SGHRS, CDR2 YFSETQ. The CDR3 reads CASTPLTSGLYEQYF. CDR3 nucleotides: TGCGCCAGCACCCCTTTGACTAGCGGACTCTACGAGCAGTACTTC.

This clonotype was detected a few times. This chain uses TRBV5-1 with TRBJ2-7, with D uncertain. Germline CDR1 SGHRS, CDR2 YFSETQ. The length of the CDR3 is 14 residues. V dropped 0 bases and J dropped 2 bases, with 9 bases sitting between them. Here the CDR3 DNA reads TGCGCCAGCAGCTTGGTGACACACACCTACGAGCAGTACTTC. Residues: CASSLVTHTYEQYF. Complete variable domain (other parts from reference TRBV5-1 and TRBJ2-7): KAGVTQTPRYLIKTRGQQVTLSCSPISGHRSVSWYQQTPGQGLQFLFEYFSETQRNKGNFPGRFSGRQFSNSRSEMNVSTLELGDSALYLCASSLVTHTYEQYFGPGTRLTVT.

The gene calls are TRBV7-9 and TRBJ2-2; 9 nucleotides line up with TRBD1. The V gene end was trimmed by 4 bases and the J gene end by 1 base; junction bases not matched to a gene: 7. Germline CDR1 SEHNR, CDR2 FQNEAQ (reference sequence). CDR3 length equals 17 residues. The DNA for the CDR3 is TGTGCCAGCAGCTCAAACCCGGGACAGGGGAACACCGGGGAGCTGTTTTTT. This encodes CASSSNPGQGNTGELFF.

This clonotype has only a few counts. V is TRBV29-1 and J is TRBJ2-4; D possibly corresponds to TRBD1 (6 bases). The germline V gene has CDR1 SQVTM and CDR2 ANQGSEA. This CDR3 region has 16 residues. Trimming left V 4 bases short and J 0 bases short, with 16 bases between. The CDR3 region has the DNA TGCAGCGTTGTTTCCCCGACAGGTCTAGCCAAAAACATTCAGTACTTC. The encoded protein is CSVVSPTGLAKNIQYF.

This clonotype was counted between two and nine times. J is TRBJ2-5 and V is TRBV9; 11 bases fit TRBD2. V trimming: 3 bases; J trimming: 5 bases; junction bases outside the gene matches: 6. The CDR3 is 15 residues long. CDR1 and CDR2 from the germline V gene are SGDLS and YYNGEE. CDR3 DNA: TGTGCCAGCAGCGAGACCGGGACTAGCGGCGAGACCCAGTACTTC. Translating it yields CASSETGTSGETQYF. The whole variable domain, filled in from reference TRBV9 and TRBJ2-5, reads DSGVTQTPKHLITATGQRVTLRCSPRSGDLSVYWYQQSLDQGLQFLIQYYNGEERAKGNILERFSAQQFPDLHSELNLSSLELGDSALYFCASSETGTSGETQYFGPGTRLLVL.

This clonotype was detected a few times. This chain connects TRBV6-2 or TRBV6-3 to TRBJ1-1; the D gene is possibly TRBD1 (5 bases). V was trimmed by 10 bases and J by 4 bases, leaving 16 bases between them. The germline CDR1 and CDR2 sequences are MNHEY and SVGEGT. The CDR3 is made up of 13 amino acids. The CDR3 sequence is CAILRGSGTEAFF. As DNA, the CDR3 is TGTGCCATCCTAAGGGGTTCGGGCACTGAAGCTTTCTTT.

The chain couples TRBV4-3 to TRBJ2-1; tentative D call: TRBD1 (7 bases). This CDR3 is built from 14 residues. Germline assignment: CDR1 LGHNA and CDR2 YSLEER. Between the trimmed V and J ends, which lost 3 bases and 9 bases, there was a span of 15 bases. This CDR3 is CASSHTSGGGEQFF. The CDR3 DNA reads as TGCGCCAGCAGCCACACCTCAGGGGGAGGTGAGCAGTTCTTC.

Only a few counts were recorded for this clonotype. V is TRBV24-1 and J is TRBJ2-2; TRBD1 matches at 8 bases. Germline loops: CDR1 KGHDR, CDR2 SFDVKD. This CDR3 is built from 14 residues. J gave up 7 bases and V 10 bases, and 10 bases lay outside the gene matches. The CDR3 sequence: CATERTGFGGELFF. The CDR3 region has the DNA TGTGCCACAGAGAGGACAGGGTTCGGCGGGGAGCTGTTTTTT.

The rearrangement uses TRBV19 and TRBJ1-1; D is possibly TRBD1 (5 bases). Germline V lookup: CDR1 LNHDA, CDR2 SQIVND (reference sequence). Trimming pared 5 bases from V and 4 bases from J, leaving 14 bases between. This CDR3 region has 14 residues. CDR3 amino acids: CASSHQGYPTEAFF. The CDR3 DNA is TGTGCCAGTAGTCACCAGGGATATCCCACTGAAGCTTTCTTT.